This T cell receptor (beta chain) was captured in a study of blood T cell repertoires in COVID-19. Study-wide context: Samples representing acute and convalescent COVID-19 were sourced from the United States, Italy and Spain. Sample material is recorded as cDNA or gDNA derived from T cells, B-cell-depleted T cells, or PBMCs.

Per the authors' pipeline: Amplified reference gene primers provided the basis for estimating nucleated cell counts. TCRdb's copy holds only in-frame clones and misses some; the assay was immunoSEQ multiplex PCR. For V, J and clone size, that table is used; D and trimming come from the DNA. The sample has around 340,000 clones, approximately 89% seen once. Germline V CDR1 and CDR2: SGHRS, YFSETQ. The CDR3 totals 13 residues. Trimming pared 0 bases from V and 2 bases from J, leaving 5 bases between. V is TRBV5-1 and J is TRBJ1-1; D is uncertain. The specimen was peripheral blood. The sequence came from a woman in her fifties or sixties with COVID-19, enrolled during active disease. CDR3: CASSLDLNTEAFF. The CDR3 DNA is TGCGCCAGCAGCTTGGATCTAAACACTGAAGCTTTCTTT.